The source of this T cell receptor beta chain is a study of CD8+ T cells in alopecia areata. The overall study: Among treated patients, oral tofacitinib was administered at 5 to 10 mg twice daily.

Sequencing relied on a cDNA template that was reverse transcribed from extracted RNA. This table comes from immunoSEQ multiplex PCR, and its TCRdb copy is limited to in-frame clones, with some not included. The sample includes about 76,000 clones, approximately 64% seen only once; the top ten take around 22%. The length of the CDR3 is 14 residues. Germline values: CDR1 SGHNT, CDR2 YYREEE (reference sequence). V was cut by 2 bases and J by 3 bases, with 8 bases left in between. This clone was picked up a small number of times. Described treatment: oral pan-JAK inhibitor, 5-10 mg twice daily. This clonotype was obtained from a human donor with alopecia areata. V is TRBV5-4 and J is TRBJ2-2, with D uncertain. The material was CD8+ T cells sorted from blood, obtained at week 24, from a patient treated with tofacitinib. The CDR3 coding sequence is TGTGCCAGCAGCTTCGCTGTTTACACCGGGGAGCTGTTTTTT. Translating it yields CASSFAVYTGELFF.